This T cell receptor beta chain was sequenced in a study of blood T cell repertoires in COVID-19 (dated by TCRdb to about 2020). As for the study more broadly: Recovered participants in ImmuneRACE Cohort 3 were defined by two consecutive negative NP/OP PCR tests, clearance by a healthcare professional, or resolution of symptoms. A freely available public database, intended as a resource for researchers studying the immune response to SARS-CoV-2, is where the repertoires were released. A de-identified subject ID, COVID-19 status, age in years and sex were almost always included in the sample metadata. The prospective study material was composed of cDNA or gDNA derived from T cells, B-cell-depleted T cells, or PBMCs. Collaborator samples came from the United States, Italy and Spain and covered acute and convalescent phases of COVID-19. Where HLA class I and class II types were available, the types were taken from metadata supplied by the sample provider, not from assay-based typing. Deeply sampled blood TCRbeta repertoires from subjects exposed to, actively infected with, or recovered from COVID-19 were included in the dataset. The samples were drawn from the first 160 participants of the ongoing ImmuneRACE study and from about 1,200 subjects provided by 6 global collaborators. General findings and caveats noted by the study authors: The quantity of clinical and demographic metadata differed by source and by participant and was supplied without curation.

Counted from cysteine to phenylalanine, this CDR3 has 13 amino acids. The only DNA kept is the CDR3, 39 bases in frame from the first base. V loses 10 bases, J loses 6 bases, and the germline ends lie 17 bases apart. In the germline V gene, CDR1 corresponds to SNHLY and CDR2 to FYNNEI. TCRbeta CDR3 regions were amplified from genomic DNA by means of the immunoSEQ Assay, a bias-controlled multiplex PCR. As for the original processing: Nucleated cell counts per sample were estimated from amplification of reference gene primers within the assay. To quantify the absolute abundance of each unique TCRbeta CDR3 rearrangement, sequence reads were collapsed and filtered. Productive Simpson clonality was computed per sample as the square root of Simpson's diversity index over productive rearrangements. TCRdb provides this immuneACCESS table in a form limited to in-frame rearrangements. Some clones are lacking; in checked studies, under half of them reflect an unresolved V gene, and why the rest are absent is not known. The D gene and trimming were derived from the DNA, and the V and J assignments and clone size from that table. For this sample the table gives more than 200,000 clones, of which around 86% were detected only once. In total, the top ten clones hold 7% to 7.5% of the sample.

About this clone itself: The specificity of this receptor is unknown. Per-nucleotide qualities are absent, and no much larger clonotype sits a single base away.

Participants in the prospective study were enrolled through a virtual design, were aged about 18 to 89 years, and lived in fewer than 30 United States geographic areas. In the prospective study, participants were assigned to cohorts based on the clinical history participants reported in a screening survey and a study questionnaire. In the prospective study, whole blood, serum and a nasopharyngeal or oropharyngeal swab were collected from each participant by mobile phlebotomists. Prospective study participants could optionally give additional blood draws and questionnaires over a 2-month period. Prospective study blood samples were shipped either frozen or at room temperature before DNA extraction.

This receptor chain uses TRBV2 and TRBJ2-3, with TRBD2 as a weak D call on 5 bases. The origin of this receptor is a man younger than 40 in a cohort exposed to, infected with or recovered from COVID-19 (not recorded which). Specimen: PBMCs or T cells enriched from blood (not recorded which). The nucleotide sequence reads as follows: TGTGCCACCGATTGGGAGACGCGGGATACGCAGTATTTT. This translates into CATDWETRDTQYF.